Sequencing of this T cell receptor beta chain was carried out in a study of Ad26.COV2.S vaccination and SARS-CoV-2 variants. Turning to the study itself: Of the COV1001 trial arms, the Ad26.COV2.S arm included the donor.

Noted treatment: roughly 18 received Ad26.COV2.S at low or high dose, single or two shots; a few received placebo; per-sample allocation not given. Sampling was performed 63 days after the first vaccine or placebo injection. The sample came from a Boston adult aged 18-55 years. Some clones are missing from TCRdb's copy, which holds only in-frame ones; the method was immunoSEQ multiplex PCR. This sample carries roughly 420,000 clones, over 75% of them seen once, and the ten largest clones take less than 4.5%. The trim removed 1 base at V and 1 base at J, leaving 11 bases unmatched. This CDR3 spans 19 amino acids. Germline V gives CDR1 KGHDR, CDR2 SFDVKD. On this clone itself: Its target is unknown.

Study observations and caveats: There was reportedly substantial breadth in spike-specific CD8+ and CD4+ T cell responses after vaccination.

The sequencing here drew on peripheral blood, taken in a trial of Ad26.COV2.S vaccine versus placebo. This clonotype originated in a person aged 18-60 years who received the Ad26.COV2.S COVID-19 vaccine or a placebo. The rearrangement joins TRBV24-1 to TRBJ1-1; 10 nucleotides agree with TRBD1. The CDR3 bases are TGTGCCACCAGTGATTTTCTCCGGGACAGGGGTGTCGGGAACACTGAAGCTTTCTTT. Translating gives CATSDFLRDRGVGNTEAFF.